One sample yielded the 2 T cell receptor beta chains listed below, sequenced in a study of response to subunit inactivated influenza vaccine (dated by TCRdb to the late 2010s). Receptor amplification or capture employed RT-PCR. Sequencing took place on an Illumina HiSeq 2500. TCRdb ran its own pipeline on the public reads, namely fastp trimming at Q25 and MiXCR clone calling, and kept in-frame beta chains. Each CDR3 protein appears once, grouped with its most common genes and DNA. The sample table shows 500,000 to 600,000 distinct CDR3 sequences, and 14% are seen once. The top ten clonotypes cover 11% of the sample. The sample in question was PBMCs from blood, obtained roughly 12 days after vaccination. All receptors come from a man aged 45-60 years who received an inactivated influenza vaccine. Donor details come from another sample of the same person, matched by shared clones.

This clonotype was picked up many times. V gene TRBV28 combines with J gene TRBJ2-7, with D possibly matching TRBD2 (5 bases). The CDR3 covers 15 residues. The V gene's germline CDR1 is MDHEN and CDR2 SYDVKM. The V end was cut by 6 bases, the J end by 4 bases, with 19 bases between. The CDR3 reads CASRRANSASYEQYF. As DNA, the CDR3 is TGTGCCAGCAGGCGGGCCAACTCTGCCTCTTACGAGCAGTACTTC. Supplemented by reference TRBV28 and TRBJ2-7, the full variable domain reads DVKVTQSSRYLVKRTGEKVFLECVQDMDHENMFWYRQDPGLGLRLIYFSYDVKMKEKGDIPEGYSVSREKKERFSLILESASTNQTSMYLCASRRANSASYEQYFGPGTRLTVT.

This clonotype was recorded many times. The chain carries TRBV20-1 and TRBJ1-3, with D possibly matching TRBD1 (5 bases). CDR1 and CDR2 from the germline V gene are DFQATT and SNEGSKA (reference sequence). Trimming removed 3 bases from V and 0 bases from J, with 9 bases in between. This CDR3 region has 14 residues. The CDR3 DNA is TGCAGTGCTAGTCAGGGTCTCTCTGGAAACACCATATATTTT. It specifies CSASQGLSGNTIYF.